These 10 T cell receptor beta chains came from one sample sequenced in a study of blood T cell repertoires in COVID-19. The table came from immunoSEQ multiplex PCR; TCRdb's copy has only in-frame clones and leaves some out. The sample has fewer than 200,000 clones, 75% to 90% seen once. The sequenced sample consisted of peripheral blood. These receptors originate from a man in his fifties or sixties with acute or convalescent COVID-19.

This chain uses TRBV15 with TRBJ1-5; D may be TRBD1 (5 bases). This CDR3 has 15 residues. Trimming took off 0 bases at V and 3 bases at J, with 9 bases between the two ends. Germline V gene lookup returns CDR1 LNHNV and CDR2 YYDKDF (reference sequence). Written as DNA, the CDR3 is TGTGCCACCAGCAGAGACAGGGTACCCAATCAGCCCCAGCATTTT. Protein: CATSRDRVPNQPQHF. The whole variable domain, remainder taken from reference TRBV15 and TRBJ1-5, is DAMVIQNPRYQVTQFGKPVTLSCSQTLNHNVMYWYQQKSSQAPKLLFHYYDKDFNNEADTPDNFQSRRPNTSFCFLDIRSPGLGDTAMYLCATSRDRVPNQPQHFGDGTRLSIL.

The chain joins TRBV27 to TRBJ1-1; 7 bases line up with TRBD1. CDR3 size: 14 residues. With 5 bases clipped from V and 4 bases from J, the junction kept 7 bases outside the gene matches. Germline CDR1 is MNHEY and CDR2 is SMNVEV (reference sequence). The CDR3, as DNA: TGTGCCAGCAGTCCCCGACAGGGCGTCACTGAAGCTTTCTTT. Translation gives CASSPRQGVTEAFF.

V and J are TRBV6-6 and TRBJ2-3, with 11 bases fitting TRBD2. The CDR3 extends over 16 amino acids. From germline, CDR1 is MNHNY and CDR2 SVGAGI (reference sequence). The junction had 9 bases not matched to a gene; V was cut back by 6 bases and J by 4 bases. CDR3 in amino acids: CASRLTSGGFPDTQYF. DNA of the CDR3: TGTGCCAGCAGACTCACTAGCGGGGGCTTCCCAGATACGCAGTATTTT.

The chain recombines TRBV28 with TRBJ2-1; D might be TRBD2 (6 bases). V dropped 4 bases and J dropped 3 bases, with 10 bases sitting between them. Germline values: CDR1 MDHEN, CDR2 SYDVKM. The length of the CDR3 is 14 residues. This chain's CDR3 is CASSSGTFYNEQFF. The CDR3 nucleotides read TGTGCCAGCAGTTCCGGGACTTTCTACAATGAGCAGTTCTTC. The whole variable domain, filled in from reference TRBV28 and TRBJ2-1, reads DVKVTQSSRYLVKRTGEKVFLECVQDMDHENMFWYRQDPGLGLRLIYFSYDVKMKEKGDIPEGYSVSREKKERFSLILESASTNQTSMYLCASSSGTFYNEQFFGPGTRLTVL.

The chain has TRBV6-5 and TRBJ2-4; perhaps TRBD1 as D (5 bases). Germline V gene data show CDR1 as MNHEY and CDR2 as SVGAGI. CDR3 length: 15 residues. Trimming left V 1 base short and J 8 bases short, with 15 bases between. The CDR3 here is CASSYFGLEGDIQYF. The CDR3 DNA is TGTGCCAGCAGTTACTTCGGGCTGGAAGGGGACATTCAGTACTTC.

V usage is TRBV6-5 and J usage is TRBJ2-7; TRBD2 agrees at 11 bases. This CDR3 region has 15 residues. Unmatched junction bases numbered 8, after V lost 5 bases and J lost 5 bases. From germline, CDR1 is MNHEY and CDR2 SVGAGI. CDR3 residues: CASSLLSGGVNEQYF. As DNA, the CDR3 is TGTGCCAGCAGTCTCCTTAGCGGGGGGGTTAACGAGCAGTACTTC.

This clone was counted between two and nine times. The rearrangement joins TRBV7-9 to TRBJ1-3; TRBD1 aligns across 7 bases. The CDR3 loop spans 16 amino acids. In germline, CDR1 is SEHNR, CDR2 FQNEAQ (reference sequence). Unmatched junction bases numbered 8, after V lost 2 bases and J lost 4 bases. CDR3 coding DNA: TGTGCCAGCAGCTTACCTCGGGACAGAACCGGAAACACCATATATTTT. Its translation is CASSLPRDRTGNTIYF.

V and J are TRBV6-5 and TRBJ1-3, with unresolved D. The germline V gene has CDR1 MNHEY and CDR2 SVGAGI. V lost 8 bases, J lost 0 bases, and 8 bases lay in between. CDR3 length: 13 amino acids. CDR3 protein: CASVGSSGNTIYF. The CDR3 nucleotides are TGTGCCAGCGTCGGGTCCTCTGGAAACACCATATATTTT.

CDR3 in DNA: TGTGCCAGCAGTTTAACCGACAGAAGCAATCAGCCCCAGCATTTT. Protein product: CASSLTDRSNQPQHF. This sequence joins TRBV27 and TRBJ1-5; D may be TRBD1 (5 bases). Deletions cut 2 bases from V and 1 base from J, with 9 bases between. Germline-derived CDR1 and CDR2 are MNHEY and SMNVEV (reference sequence). CDR3 length equals 15 residues.

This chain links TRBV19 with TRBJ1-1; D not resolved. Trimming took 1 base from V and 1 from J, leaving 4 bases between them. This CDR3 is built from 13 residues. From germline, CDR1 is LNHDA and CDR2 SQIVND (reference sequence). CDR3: CASSIVRNTEAFF. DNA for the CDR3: TGTGCCAGTAGTATAGTCCGGAACACTGAAGCTTTCTTT.